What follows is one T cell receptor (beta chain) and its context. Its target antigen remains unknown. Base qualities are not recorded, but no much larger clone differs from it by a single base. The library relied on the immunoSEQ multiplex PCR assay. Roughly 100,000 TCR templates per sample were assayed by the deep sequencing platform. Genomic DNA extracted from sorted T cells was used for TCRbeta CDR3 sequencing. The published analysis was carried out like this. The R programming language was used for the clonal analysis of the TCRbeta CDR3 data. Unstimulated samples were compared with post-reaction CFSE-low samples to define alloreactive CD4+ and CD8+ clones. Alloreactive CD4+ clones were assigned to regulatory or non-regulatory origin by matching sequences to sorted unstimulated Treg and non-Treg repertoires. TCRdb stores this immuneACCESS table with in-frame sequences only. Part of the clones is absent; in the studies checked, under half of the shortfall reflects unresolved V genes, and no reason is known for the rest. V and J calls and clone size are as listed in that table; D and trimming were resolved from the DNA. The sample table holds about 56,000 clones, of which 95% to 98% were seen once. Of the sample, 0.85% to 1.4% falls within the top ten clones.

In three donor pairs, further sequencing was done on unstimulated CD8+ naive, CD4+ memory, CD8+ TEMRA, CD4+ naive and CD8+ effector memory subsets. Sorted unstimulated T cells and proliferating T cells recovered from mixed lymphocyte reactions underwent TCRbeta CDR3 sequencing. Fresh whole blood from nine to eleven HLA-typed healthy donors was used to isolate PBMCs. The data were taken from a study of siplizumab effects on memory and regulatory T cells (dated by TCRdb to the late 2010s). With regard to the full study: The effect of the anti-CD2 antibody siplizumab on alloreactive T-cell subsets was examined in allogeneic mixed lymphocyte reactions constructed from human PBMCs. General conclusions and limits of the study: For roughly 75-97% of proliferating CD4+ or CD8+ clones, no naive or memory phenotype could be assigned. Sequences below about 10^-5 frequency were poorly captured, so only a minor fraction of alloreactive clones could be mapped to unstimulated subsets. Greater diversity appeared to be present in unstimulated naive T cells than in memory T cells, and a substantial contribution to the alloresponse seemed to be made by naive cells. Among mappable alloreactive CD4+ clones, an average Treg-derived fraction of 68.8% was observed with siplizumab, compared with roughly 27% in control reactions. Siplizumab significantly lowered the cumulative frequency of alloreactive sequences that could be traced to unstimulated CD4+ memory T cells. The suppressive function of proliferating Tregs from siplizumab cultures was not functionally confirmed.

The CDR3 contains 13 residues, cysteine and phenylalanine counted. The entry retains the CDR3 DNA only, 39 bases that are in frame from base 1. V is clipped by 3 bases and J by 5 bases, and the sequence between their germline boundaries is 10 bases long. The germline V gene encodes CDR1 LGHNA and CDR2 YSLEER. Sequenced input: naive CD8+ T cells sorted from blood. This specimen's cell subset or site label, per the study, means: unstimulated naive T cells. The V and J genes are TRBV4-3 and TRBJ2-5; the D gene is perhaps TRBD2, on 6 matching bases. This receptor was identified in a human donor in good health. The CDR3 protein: CASSQEGRETQYF. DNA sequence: TGCGCCAGCAGCCAGGAGGGCCGGGAGACCCAGTACTTC.